This T cell receptor (beta chain) comes out of a study of cytomegalovirus exposure and HLA in healthy donors (TCRdb year 2017). Looking at the study overall: An earlier analysis of about 560 of the donors reported 250 to 300 Gb of sequence data and 117 million unique TCR beta sequences obtained from 150 million to 200 million T cells. Rather than using new phenotypic data, the later analysis identified candidate immune exposures from TCR beta sequences and from how often those sequences occurred across donors. Typing coverage varied by locus: roughly 629-630 donors for A, B, C, DRB1 and DQB1; approximately 520 for DQA1; more than 600 for DPA1; fewer than 480 for DPB1. All discovery cohort repertoires had been generated using a single sequencing platform. The aim of the study was to test whether cataloging public T cell receptors could identify signatures of past pathogen exposure. To predict cytomegalovirus infection status, the study brought together high-throughput TCR immunosequencing, statistical association of individual TCRs with disease status, and machine learning. In a later genetic analysis, genome-wide SNP genotypes for about 55% of the roughly 700 donors were used, and that subset was treated as a discovery cohort. In an earlier analysis of 500 to 650 of the donors, high-throughput TCR beta sequencing was used to judge whether each TCR beta V gene segment behaved as functional or pseudogenic. Of the 300 to 500 genotyped donors, less than 85% were placed in the genetic ancestry cluster associated with self-reported Caucasian donors. Several DR-DQ haplotypes were treated as single units for association and clustering because of strong linkage in the cohort. The study profiled the T cell repertoires of around 700 subjects by immunosequencing and related them to cytomegalovirus serostatus. Along with the approximately 700-subject first cohort, a separate validation cohort of some 130 different subjects was used. Roughly 300 gigabases of sequencing data and 70 million to 85 million unique TCR sequences were included in an early release covering 500 to 750 HLA-typed donors. HLA typing covered class I and class II loci at four-digit resolution. A later analysis re-analyzed previously published TCR beta repertoires from about 730 donors and added high-resolution HLA genotyping to study TCR occurrence patterns. Among some 410 genotyped donors of the cohort, an average of 235,054 unique TCR beta nucleotide sequences were sequenced per donor, roughly 18% of them non-productive. Alongside the repertoire data, information on donor age, sex, ethnicity and CMV serostatus was compiled.

The germline V end is reduced by 5 bases and the J end by 5 bases; junction bases left unmatched: 2. From its cysteine to its phenylalanine, the CDR3 spans 13 amino acids. The entry retains the CDR3 DNA only, 39 bases that are in frame from base 1. The germline V gene provides CDR1 SGHTA and CDR2 FQGNSA. The paper as a whole reports these results and caveats: Across donors, most TCR sequences were observed very rarely, whereas some public TCRs were present in many individuals. A later analysis associated 16,951 TCR beta sequences with specific HLA alleles at a false discovery rate of 0.05. A further reported finding was that TCR beta sequences accurately predicted the HLA-A and HLA-B alleles for most subjects in the first cohort. Cytomegalovirus status was reported to be diagnosed by the classifier with high specificity and sensitivity in both the original and validation cohorts. The only immune exposure information available for the cohort was CMV serostatus. Only TCR beta chains were sequenced in this cohort, and the absence of alpha or paired-chain data limited detectable features. Because HLA typing was missing for some donors at each locus, association tests included only the typed subset. In vitro tests confirmed that a few of the cytomegalovirus-associated TCR beta chains recognize cytomegalovirus antigens. In a later genetic analysis, fewer N-insertions in productive TCRs were reported among donors in an Asian-associated ancestry cluster than the approximately 670-donor mean. In a later genetic analysis, a missense DCLRE1C variant was associated with V-gene and J-gene trimming of TCR beta chains, and the association was replicated in an independent cohort. According to the authors, the approach could potentially be generalized to other disease states and immunological phenotypes. In a later analysis, most CMV-associated TCR beta chains were found to appear HLA-restricted, with HLA associations seemingly driven largely by CMV exposure. In a later analysis, TCR association rates were found to vary across HLA loci, with the most associated TCRs seen for DRB1 alleles and the fewest for HLA-C alleles. Compared with equally common non-associated chains, HLA-associated TCR beta chains in a later analysis were more clonally expanded and had lower generation probabilities. Strong co-occurrence of HLA alleles, especially DR and DQ, made assigning TCR associations to individual alleles difficult. Some IMGT-functional V segments, including TRBV6-2 and TRBV6-3, could not be told apart with the 87-base-pair reads, so those segments were excluded. In a later analysis, several top co-occurrence clusters were reported to appear linked to parvovirus B19, influenza, CMV and Epstein-Barr virus. A group of highly shared sequence variants was considered likely to be a technical artifact of the sequencing pipeline. Because counts were too low, roughly 16 rarely observed V segments, including chromosome 9 orphons, were excluded from the earlier analysis of roughly 580 of the donors. The study gave a list of 150 to 200 TCR beta chains associated with cytomegalovirus. An earlier analysis of approximately 590 of the donors showed that most TCR beta V segments appeared in productive rearrangements either about 90% or about 30% of the time, which broadly matched IMGT annotations. Presence/absence analyses assumed roughly uniform sequencing depth across donors, an assumption that may not hold. Linkage disequilibrium might explain the correlated functional status among segregating V segments, but an unknown experimental factor could not be ruled out.

Libraries were prepared through the immunoSEQ multiplex PCR assay. For the multiplex PCR, a mixture combining 60 forward primers for TCR Vbeta segments and 13 reverse primers for TCR Jbeta segments was used. The CDR3 region of rearranged TCR beta genes was amplified from genomic DNA with a multiplex PCR assay. The Illumina HiSeq System was used to sequence the amplified TCR beta libraries as 87-base-pair reads. The study's processing was this. A later analysis tallied 70 million to 100 million unique TCR beta chains across the 650 to 750 repertoires, and around 9.9 million of those chains were shared by two or more donors. Raw reads were error-corrected and collapsed into unique sequences by a nearest-neighbor algorithm in which closely related sequences were merged to remove PCR and sequencing errors. CDR3 sequences were aligned to IMGT reference sequences to assign V, D and J gene segments. For a sequence to be retained, a match of at least six nucleotides to both a V gene segment and a J gene segment was required. Rearrangements were classified as productive when the CDR3 lacked stop codons and remained in frame with V and J, and all other rearrangements were classified as non-productive. CDR3 was defined according to IMGT convention as the region running from the second conserved V-encoded cysteine to the conserved J-encoded phenylalanine. The earlier analysis of approximately 590 of the donors excluded any sequence lacking an unambiguous match to a single V gene segment. An earlier analysis of 587 of the donors called V segments functional above 56.7% productive rearrangements and segregating when the between-donor standard deviation exceeded 5%. To diagnose cytomegalovirus status from the catalog of TCR beta chain sequences, a statistical classification framework was built. A later analysis assigned V and J genes by comparing TCR nucleotide sequences with IMGT/GENE-DB human TR gene sequences. A later analysis assigned CDR3 sequences and most-parsimonious VDJ recombination scenarios with the TCRdist pipeline. In a later analysis, each TCR beta chain was defined by its CDR3 amino acid sequence together with its V-gene family, and reads lacking a unique V-gene family were excluded. A later analysis removed 450 to 600 highly shared, low-generation-probability nucleotide sequences to deal with suspected cross-contamination and a sequencing artifact. For each public chain, a later analysis derived a clonal expansion index from normalized ranks of inferred template counts within each repertoire. In a later analysis, generation probabilities were computed using a VDJ recombination model fitted to out-of-frame rearrangements, and the results were checked against IGoR. In a later analysis, TCR-TCR, TCR-HLA and TCR-CMV co-occurrence was scored with hypergeometric tests, and a repertoire-size bias correction was applied to TCR pairs. In a later analysis, false discovery rates were estimated by permuting HLA or CMV assignments 20 times. In a later analysis, co-occurring TCRs were grouped with DBSCAN, and TCRdist sequence similarity was added when clustering was performed within HLA-allele-positive subsets. For co-occurrence clustering, repertoires with fewer than 30,000 or more than 120,000 public chains were excluded, along with roughly 5 repertoires with anomalous nucleotide sharing. Here the immuneACCESS table is served through TCRdb, limited to in-frame sequences with V and J called. Missing clones are a known gap in these copies; in checked studies unresolved V genes cover under half, and the rest lacks a known reason. The V and J calls and clone size are taken from that table; D and trimming were inferred from the DNA. In this sample the table shows approximately 96,000 clones, roughly 70% of which occur a single time. Around 1.8% of the sample comes from the top ten.

The cohort was made up of under 800 healthy bone marrow donors. Cohort members were all nominally healthy when sampled, although unrecorded immune exposures were likely present. The donor was CMV seronegative and belonged to the group of 350 to 400 seronegative cohort members. A peripheral blood sample was provided by each donor, and peripheral blood mononuclear cells were used for TCR beta sequencing. The Qiagen DNeasy Blood Extraction Kit was used to extract genomic DNA from the blood cell samples. About this clone: The antigen it recognizes is unknown. There are no base qualities to consult, and no much larger clone falls within one base.

This sequence was found in a male donor in good health and CMV-seronegative. The V and J genes are TRBV7-2 and TRBJ1-2, with 10 bases aligning to TRBD1. The sequenced material came from PBMCs. The DNA is TGTGCCAGCAGCCCGGACAGGGGGTATGGCTACACCTTC. It specifies CASSPDRGYGYTF. With the rest looked up from the reference TRBV7-2 and TRBJ1-2 genes rather than sequenced, the full variable domain is GAGVSQSPSNKVTEKGKDVELRCDPISGHTALYWYRQSLGQGLEFLIYFQGNSAPDKSGLPSDRFSAERTGGSVSTLTIQRTQQEDSAVYLCASSPDRGYGYTFGSGTRLTVV.